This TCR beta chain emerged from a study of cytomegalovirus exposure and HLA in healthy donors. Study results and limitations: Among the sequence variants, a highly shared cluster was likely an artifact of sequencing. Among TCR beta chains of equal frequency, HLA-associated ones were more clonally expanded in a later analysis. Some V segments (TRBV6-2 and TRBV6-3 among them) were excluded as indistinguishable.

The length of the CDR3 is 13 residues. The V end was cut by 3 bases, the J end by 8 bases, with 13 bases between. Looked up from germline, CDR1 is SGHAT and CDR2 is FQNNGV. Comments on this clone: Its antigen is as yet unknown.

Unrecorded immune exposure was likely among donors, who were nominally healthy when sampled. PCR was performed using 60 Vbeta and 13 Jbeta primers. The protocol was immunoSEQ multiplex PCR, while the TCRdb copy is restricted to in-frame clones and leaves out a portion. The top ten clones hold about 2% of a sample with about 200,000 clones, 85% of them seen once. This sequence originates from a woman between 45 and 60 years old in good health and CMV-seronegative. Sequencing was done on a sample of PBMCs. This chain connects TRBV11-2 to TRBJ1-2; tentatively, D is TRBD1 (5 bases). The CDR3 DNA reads TGTGCCAGCAGCTTTGAAGGGGCCGGGGGCTACACCTTC. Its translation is CASSFEGAGGYTF.